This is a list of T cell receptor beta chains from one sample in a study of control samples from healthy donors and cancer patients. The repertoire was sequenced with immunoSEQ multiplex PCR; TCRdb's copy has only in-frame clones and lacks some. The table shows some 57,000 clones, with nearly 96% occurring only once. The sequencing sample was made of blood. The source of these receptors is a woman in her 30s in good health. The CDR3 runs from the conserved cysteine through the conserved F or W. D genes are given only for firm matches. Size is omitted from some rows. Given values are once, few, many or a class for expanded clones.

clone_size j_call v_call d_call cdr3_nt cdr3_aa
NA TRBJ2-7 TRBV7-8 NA TGTGCCAGCAGTCCGAAGGGTCTAGGCTACGAGCAGTACTTC CASSPKGLGYEQYF
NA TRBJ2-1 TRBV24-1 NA TGTGCCACCAGCCCCCCCGACTCAAATGAGCAGTTCTTC CATSPPDSNEQFF
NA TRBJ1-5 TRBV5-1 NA TGCGCCAGCAGCTTGGACGGGGATAGCAATCAGCCCCAGCATTTT CASSLDGDSNQPQHF
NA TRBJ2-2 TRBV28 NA TGTGCCAGCAGCCGGGGAACGAGCCCCGGAGGGGACACCGGGGAGCTGTTTTTT CASSRGTSPGGDTGELFF
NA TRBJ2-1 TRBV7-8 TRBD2 TGTGCCAGCAGCCCTCGACTAGCGGGTTCCTACAATGAGCAGTTCTTC CASSPRLAGSYNEQFF
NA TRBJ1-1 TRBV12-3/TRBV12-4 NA TGTGCCAGCAGTCGGACAGCGAACACTGAAGCTTTCTTT CASSRTANTEAFF
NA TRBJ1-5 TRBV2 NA TGTGCCAGCACCCGGGCTGTTAACAATCAGCCCCAGCATTTT CASTRAVNNQPQHF
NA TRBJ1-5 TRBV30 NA TGTGCCTGGAGTCAAGGGGGTGCTGGCAATCAGCCCCAGCATTTT CAWSQGGAGNQPQHF
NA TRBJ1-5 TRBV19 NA TGTGCCAGTAGTATTTTGGGAAACGGCAATCAGCCCCAGCATTTT CASSILGNGNQPQHF
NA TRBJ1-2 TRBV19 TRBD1 TGTGCCAGTAGTGGGCCCATCGGACAGGACGCTAACTATGGCTACACCTTC CASSGPIGQDANYGYTF
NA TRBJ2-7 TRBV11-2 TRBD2 TGTGCCAGCAGCCTGGGGGAGGGGTACGAGCAGTACTTC CASSLGEGYEQYF
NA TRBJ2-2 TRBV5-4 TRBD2 TGTGCCAGCAGCCCAAAAGCGGGAGGGGTAAACACCGGGGAGCTGTTTTTT CASSPKAGGVNTGELFF
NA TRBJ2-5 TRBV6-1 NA TGTGCCAGCAGTGAGGGGCAGGGCCAAGAGACCCAGTACTTC CASSEGQGQETQYF
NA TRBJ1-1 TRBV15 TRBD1 TGTGCCACCTTAGGACAGGGGGGAGCTTTCTTT CATLGQGGAFF
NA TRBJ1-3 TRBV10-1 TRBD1 TGCGCCAGCAGTGAGTTCGGCGGACAGGCAATGGGTGGAAACACCATATATTTT CASSEFGGQAMGGNTIYF
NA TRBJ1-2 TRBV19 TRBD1 TGTGCCAGTAGTGCGACTAGACAGGGGGCCGATGGCTACACCTTC CASSATRQGADGYTF
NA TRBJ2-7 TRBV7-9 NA TGTGCCAGCAGCTTAGGACATCCCTACGAGCAGTACTTC CASSLGHPYEQYF
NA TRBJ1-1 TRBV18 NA TGTGCCAGCTCACCACAGGGGGGAGGGAACACTGAAGCTTTCTTT CASSPQGGGNTEAFF
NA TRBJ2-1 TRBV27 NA TGTGCCAGCAGTTTATCTACAAACTCCTACAATGAGCAGTTCTTC CASSLSTNSYNEQFF
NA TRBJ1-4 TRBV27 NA TGTGCCAGCAGTCCAACAGGGTATCGGGAAAAACTGTTTTTT CASSPTGYREKLFF
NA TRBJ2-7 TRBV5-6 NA TGTGCCAGCAGCTTGCGGGTAAGCTCCTACGAGCAGTACTTC CASSLRVSSYEQYF
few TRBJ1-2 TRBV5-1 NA TGCGCCAGCAGGGATACTATAAATAACTATGGCTACACCTTC CASRDTINNYGYTF
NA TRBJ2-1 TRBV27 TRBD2 TGTGCCAGCAGACCGACTAGCGGGAGGTTCTGGGAGCAGTTCTTC CASRPTSGRFWEQFF
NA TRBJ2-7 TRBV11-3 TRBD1 TGTGCCAGCAGCGTGACAGGGGGGATCGAGCAGTACTTC CASSVTGGIEQYF
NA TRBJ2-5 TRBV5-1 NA TGCGCCAGCAGCTTGGAGGGGGTAACAGAGACCCAGTACTTC CASSLEGVTETQYF
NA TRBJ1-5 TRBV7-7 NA TGTGCTAGCAGCTCCCCAGGGGTAAGCAATCAGCCCCAGCATTTT CASSSPGVSNQPQHF
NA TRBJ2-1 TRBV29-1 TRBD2 TGCAGCGTTGGCGGGAGGGCCGCTGAGCAGTTCTTC CSVGGRAAEQFF
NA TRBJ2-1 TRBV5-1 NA TGCGCCAGCAGCTTGGAGGGGGTAGCCTACAATGAGCAGTTCTTC CASSLEGVAYNEQFF
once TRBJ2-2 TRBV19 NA TGTGCCAGTAGTATAGTGGGGGCCGGGGAGCTGTTTTTT CASSIVGAGELFF
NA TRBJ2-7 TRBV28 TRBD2 TGTGCCAGCAGCTTAGCGGGCTCCTCCTACGAGCAGTACTTC CASSLAGSSYEQYF
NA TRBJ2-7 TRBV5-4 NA TGTGCCAGCAGCTTGGGGCGGACAGTCTCCTACGAGCAGTACTTC CASSLGRTVSYEQYF
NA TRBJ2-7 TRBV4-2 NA TGTGCCAGCAGCCTTGGGCGCGGGGACGAGCAGTACTTC CASSLGRGDEQYF
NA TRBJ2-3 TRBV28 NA TGTGCCAGCAGTTTATGGGGGCCGATCTTTCACTTT CASSLWGPIFHF